The 23 T cell receptor beta chains reported below all come from one sample, sequenced in a study of spatial heterogeneity in lung cancer. General observations from the study: Counts of expanded intratumoral alpha and beta TCRs tracked tumor mutation counts.

This sample's time point: sample taken at primary tumor resection. No antigen has been identified for these receptors. Each CDR3 protein gets one entry after TCRdb re-called the 5' RACE reads with MiXCR. The sample lists approximately 7,600 distinct CDR3 sequences, about 20% occurring once. The specimen was lung tumor tissue, collected at surgery. These receptor sequences come from a female donor with early-stage non-small cell lung cancer.

In its sample, this clonotype was seen a few times. The genes are TRBV30 and TRBJ2-1, with D perhaps matching TRBD2 (6 bases). The germline V gene encodes CDR1 GTSNPN and CDR2 SVGIG (reference sequence). The CDR3 is 13 amino acids. V lost 3 bases and J 0 bases, leaving 6 bases between the germline ends. DNA of the CDR3: TGTGCCTGGAGGGGGGGCTCCTACAATGAGCAGTTCTTC. It specifies CAWRGGSYNEQFF.

This clonotype was counted a few times. The CDR3 sequence is CASSRIGPGHANEKLFF. The CDR3 DNA follows: TGTGCCAGCAGCCGAATCGGGCCTGGTCACGCGAATGAAAAACTGTTTTTT. V and J are TRBV14 and TRBJ1-4, with unresolved D. The germline V and J ends were trimmed by 4 bases and 5 bases, with 20 bases remaining between them. The CDR3 runs to 17 residues. CDR1 is SGHDN, CDR2 FVKESK, per germline.

This clonotype was seen a few times. The V and J genes are TRBV12-3 or TRBV12-4 and TRBJ2-3, with 8 bases fitting TRBD2. The J segment lost 2 bases and the V segment lost 7 bases, leaving 17 bases of the junction unmatched. The CDR3 extends over 18 amino acids. Written as DNA, the CDR3 is TGTGCCAGCACCTCACTGGTCGGGGGGGGCCTCTCCACAGATACGCAGTATTTT. The encoded protein is CASTSLVGGGLSTDTQYF.

The chain uses TRBV27 and TRBJ1-5, with D unresolved. Trimming took 2 bases from V and 3 from J, leaving 14 bases between them. This CDR3 comprises 16 residues. CDR1 is MNHEY, CDR2 SMNVEV, per germline (reference sequence). In DNA, the CDR3 is TGTGCCAGCAGTTTACGGCTGACCCAGAACAATCAGCCCCAGCATTTT. Residues: CASSLRLTQNNQPQHF.

The J gene is TRBJ2-7, the V gene TRBV3-1; D is ambiguous. Germline loops: CDR1 LGHDT, CDR2 YNNKEL (reference sequence). Trimming stripped 3 bases from V and 5 bases from J, with 14 bases between. This CDR3 has 14 residues. CDR3 DNA: TGTGCCAGCAGCCACTACCAGTGGGCTGACGAGCAGTACTTC. Encoded protein: CASSHYQWADEQYF.

By share of the sample, this clonotype is medium-sized. The chain employs TRBV9 and TRBJ2-7; D unresolved. CDR1 is SGDLS and CDR2 is YYNGEE in the germline V gene. V shed 0 bases and J shed 0 bases, with 7 bases lying between them. This CDR3 is 14 amino acids long. The CDR3 DNA sequence: TGTGCCAGCAGCGTAGGGCAGAACTCCTACGAGCAGTACTTC. Its protein product is CASSVGQNSYEQYF.

This clonotype qualifies as medium-sized (0.01 to 0.1%). The chain employs TRBV7-2 and TRBJ1-6; D is possibly TRBD1 (5 bases). Germline V gene sequence: CDR1 SGHTA, CDR2 FQGNSA. V was pared by 2 bases and J by 8 bases, with 13 bases between. The CDR3 is made up of 15 amino acids. The CDR3 loop reads CASSLNGDRYSPLHF. The DNA for the CDR3 is TGTGCCAGCAGCTTAAATGGGGACCGATATTCACCCCTCCACTTT. Full variable domain (remainder filled in from reference TRBV7-2 and TRBJ1-6): GAGVSQSPSNKVTEKGKDVELRCDPISGHTALYWYRQSLGQGLEFLIYFQGNSAPDKSGLPSDRFSAERTGGSVSTLTIQRTQQEDSAVYLCASSLNGDRYSPLHFGNGTRLTVT.

This clonotype was seen a handful of times. The chain recombines TRBV7-6 with TRBJ1-2; a possible D gene is TRBD1 (5 bases). Germline CDR1 and CDR2: SGHVS and FNYEAQ. CDR3 length equals 14 residues. V shed 6 bases and J shed 4 bases, with 15 bases lying between them. This chain's CDR3 is CASSQQVLGYGYTF. Here the CDR3 DNA reads TGTGCCAGCAGTCAACAGGTGCTGGGCTATGGCTACACCTTC.

This clonotype appeared a few times. The chain links TRBV6-2 or TRBV6-3 to TRBJ1-1; D is possibly TRBD1 (5 bases). The CDR3 contains 13 residues. With 6 bases removed from V and 2 bases from J, the gap between germline ends came to 10 bases. Germline CDR1 reads MNHEY; CDR2 reads SVGEGT. The CDR3 sequence is CASRRGHNTEAFF. CDR3 coding DNA: TGTGCCAGCAGACGAGGACACAACACTGAAGCTTTCTTT.

The chain uses TRBV29-1 and TRBJ2-3, with TRBD2 as a possible D gene (5 bases). The CDR3 contains 13 residues. Germline-derived CDR1 and CDR2 are SQVTM and ANQGSEA. Trimming shortened V by 4 bases and J by 6 bases, and 14 bases separated the two germline ends. CDR3 sequence (DNA): TGCAGCGTTGGTGGACTGGGTCCGGATACGCAGTATTTT. Its protein product is CSVGGLGPDTQYF.

The chain links TRBV7-2 to TRBJ1-4, with D perhaps TRBD1 (6 bases). The CDR3 runs to 15 residues. The V end lost 1 base, the J end lost 4 bases, and 10 bases lay between the germline ends. The germline V gene has CDR1 SGHTA and CDR2 FQGNSA. CDR3 nucleotide sequence: TGTGCCAGCAGCTTAGAACAGGGATTTAATGAAAAACTGTTTTTT. This gives the protein CASSLEQGFNEKLFF.

This clonotype turned up a few times. This sequence joins TRBV5-1 and TRBJ2-3; D is uncertain. V lost 0 bases and J lost 4, with 12 bases in between. Germline V gene data show CDR1 as SGHRS and CDR2 as YFSETQ. The CDR3 is 15 residues long. The CDR3 sequence is CASSLEDSPADTQYF. CDR3 bases: TGCGCCAGCAGCTTGGAAGATAGCCCGGCAGATACGCAGTATTTT.

In its sample, this clonotype ranks as medium-sized (0.01 to 0.1%). The chain recombines TRBV28 with TRBJ2-7; D ambiguous. The V end was cut by 4 bases, the J end by 4 bases, with 5 bases between. The CDR3 length is 11 residues. From germline, CDR1 is MDHEN and CDR2 SYDVKM. The CDR3 DNA follows: TGTGCCAGCAGTTCGGCATACGAGCAGTACTTC. Amino acids: CASSSAYEQYF.

Sample share makes this clonotype medium-sized. The chain joins TRBV4-1 to TRBJ2-1; 9 bases are a match to TRBD2. The CDR3 length is 17 residues. Germline V gene sequence: CDR1 MGHRA, CDR2 YSYEKL. The V gene end was trimmed by 0 bases and the J gene end by 4 bases; junction bases not matched to a gene: 7. The CDR3 protein is CASSQDEASGAYNEQFF. The CDR3 region has the DNA TGCGCCAGCAGCCAAGATGAGGCTAGCGGGGCTTACAATGAGCAGTTCTTC.

The chain is built from TRBV6-2 or TRBV6-3 and TRBJ1-1; D remains ambiguous. The CDR3 sequence is 15 residues long. Germline-derived CDR1 and CDR2 are MNHEY and SVGEGT. The germline V and J ends were trimmed by 10 bases and 4 bases, with 22 bases remaining between them. CDR3 coding DNA: TGTGCCACCGGTCGGAGCTCTGTTCGAGGCACTGAAGCTTTCTTT. It translates to CATGRSSVRGTEAFF.

The CDR3, as DNA: TGCGCCAGCAGACCTTTGACAGGGAACTCCTACGAGCAGTACTTC. Translation gives CASRPLTGNSYEQYF. The rearrangement joins TRBV5-1 to TRBJ2-7; 7 positions agree with TRBD1. CDR3 length: 15 amino acids. Per germline, CDR1 SGHRS and CDR2 YFSETQ. With V trimmed by 5 bases and J by 0 bases, 8 bases remained unmatched.

This chain joins TRBV7-9 and TRBJ2-7; no reliable D call. The CDR3 is 11 residues long. Germline lookup yields CDR1 SEHNR and CDR2 FQNEAQ (reference sequence). V was clipped by 5 bases and J by 0 bases, with 2 bases between them. This CDR3 is CASSRSYEQYF. The DNA of the CDR3 is TGTGCCAGCAGCCGCTCCTACGAGCAGTACTTC. Full variable domain (missing parts from reference TRBV7-9 and TRBJ2-7): DTGVSQNPRHKITKRGQNVTFRCDPISEHNRLYWYRQTLGQGPEFLTYFQNEAQLEKSRLLSDRFSAERPKGSFSTLEIQRTEQGDSAMYLCASSRSYEQYFGPGTRLTVT.

This clonotype is classed as medium-sized. The gene calls are TRBV5-1 and TRBJ1-6; 7 bases align to TRBD1. The junction had 9 bases not matched to a gene; V was cut back by 2 bases and J by 4 bases. Germline loops: CDR1 SGHRS, CDR2 YFSETQ. This CDR3 spans 17 amino acids. In DNA form, the CDR3 reads TGCGCCAGCAGCTTCGGACAGGTTCAGCATTATAATTCACCCCTCCACTTT. It is translated as CASSFGQVQHYNSPLHF.

V gene TRBV10-3 combines with J gene TRBJ2-1; 7 bases agree with TRBD2. V lost 6 bases to trimming and J lost 10 bases; unmatched junction nucleotides: 6. Per germline, CDR1 ENHRY and CDR2 SYGVKD. This CDR3 has 12 residues. This CDR3 is CAISAGEVEQFF. CDR3 DNA sequence: TGTGCCATCAGCGCGGGGGAAGTAGAGCAGTTCTTC.

The V gene is TRBV10-2, the J gene TRBJ1-5; 8 nucleotides match TRBD1. This CDR3 is built from 15 residues. V shed 6 bases and J 4 bases; nucleotides not matched to a gene: 8. The germline CDR1 and CDR2 sequences are WSHSY and SAAADI. The CDR3 sequence is CASRTGEAGNQPQHF. In DNA, the CDR3 is TGCGCCAGCAGGACAGGGGAAGCCGGGAATCAGCCCCAGCATTTT.

The rearrangement links TRBV29-1 to TRBJ2-5; D is tentatively TRBD1 or TRBD2 (5 bases each). With 8 bases removed from V and 1 base from J, the gap between germline ends came to 17 bases. Germline-derived CDR1 and CDR2 are SQVTM and ANQGSEA. The CDR3 covers 14 residues. The CDR3 reads CSSNGGGGQETQYF. The CDR3, as DNA: TGCAGCTCGAACGGAGGTGGGGGCCAAGAGACCCAGTACTTC.

This clonotype is medium-sized. The CDR3 here is CASSLVGAHNQPQHF. In DNA form, the CDR3 reads TGTGCCAGCAGCTTAGTAGGGGCCCACAATCAGCCCCAGCATTTT. This rearrangement joins TRBV7-2 to TRBJ1-5; D perhaps matches TRBD1 (5 bases). Germline V gives CDR1 SGHTA, CDR2 FQGNSA. The V gene lost 1 base and the J gene lost 3 bases, with 10 bases spanning the gap. The CDR3 contains 15 residues.

The chain carries TRBV5-1 and TRBJ2-2; D remains unclear. The CDR3 is 14 residues long. Trimming took 3 bases from V and 1 from J, leaving 7 bases between them. From germline, CDR1 is SGHRS and CDR2 YFSETQ. The CDR3: CASSSIMNTGELFF. CDR3 nucleotides: TGCGCCAGCAGCTCTATAATGAACACCGGGGAGCTGTTTTTT.